This is a list of T cell receptor beta chains from one sample in a study of control samples from healthy donors and cancer patients. This table comes from immunoSEQ multiplex PCR, and its TCRdb copy is limited to in-frame clones, with some not included. The sample includes some 120,000 clones, roughly 91% of them seen just once. Sequenced: PBMCs. The receptors come from a man aged 50 or older with head and neck cancer. CDR3s include the opening cysteine and the closing phenylalanine or tryptophan. The D gene is left open where the match is weak. For some rows the clone size is stated as once, few or many, or as a class when expanded; others skip it.

size	V	J	D	CDR3	DNA
NA	TRBV19	TRBJ2-1	NA	CASTQRGPDEQFF	TGTGCCAGTACCCAAAGGGGTCCGGATGAGCAGTTCTTC
NA	TRBV4-3	TRBJ2-1	NA	CASSQVPGAINNEQFF	TGCGCCAGCAGCCAAGTTCCGGGCGCGATTAACAATGAGCAGTTCTTC
few	TRBV14	TRBJ2-3	NA	CASSQEKVYSTDTQYF	TGTGCCAGCAGCCAAGAAAAGGTTTACAGCACAGATACGCAGTATTTT
NA	TRBV28	TRBJ1-2	NA	CASSFPLRGGEGDNYGYTF	TGTGCCAGCAGTTTCCCACTAAGGGGAGGGGAAGGGGACAACTATGGCTACACCTTC
NA	TRBV2	TRBJ2-7	NA	CASGRGVYEQYF	TGTGCCAGCGGAAGGGGGGTCTACGAGCAGTACTTC
once	TRBV3-1/TRBV3-2	TRBJ2-7	TRBD2	CASSQERGGLFYEQYF	TGTGCCAGCAGCCAAGAGCGGGGGGGGCTCTTCTACGAGCAGTACTTC
NA	TRBV6-2/TRBV6-3	TRBJ1-1	NA	CASSYSVSRAFF	TGTGCCAGCAGCTACTCAGTGAGTCGGGCTTTCTTT
NA	TRBV12-5	TRBJ2-5	NA	CASGLVPGAQYF	TGTGCTAGTGGTTTGGTACCCGGGGCCCAGTACTTC
NA	TRBV6-2/TRBV6-3	TRBJ1-1	NA	CASSTHGTWRTEAFF	TGTGCCAGCAGTACGCACGGGACCTGGCGCACTGAAGCTTTCTTT
few	TRBV3-1/TRBV3-2	TRBJ1-3	TRBD1	CASGQGLSSGNTIYF	TGTGCCTCCGGACAGGGATTGAGCTCTGGAAACACCATATATTTT
NA	TRBV9	TRBJ1-1	TRBD1	CASSGTDRGTVNTEAFF	TGTGCCAGCAGCGGGACGGACAGGGGTACCGTGAACACTGAAGCTTTCTTT
NA	TRBV10-3	TRBJ2-3	NA	CAISESYLSLYF	TGTGCCATCAGTGAGTCTTACCTTAGTCTGTATTTT
NA	TRBV5-5	TRBJ2-1	NA	CASSLGSYNEQFF	TGTGCCAGCAGCCTCGGTTCTTACAATGAGCAGTTCTTC
NA	TRBV5-1	TRBJ2-7	NA	CASSYKVSSSYEQYF	TGCGCCAGCAGCTATAAGGTAAGCTCCTCCTACGAGCAGTACTTC
NA	TRBV7-2	TRBJ2-4	NA	CASSEGPGGNIQYF	TGTGCCAGCAGCGAGGGGCCAGGTGGAAACATTCAGTACTTC
NA	TRBV20-1	TRBJ1-3	NA	CSAKRGNTIYF	TGCAGTGCTAAGCGGGGAAACACCATATATTTT
NA	TRBV6-5	TRBJ1-3	NA	CASSTGDRRGNTIYF	TGTGCCAGCAGTACGGGGGACCGTAGGGGAAACACCATATATTTT
NA	TRBV7-2	TRBJ1-2	NA	CASSSTGDYGYTF	TGTGCCAGCAGCTCAACGGGAGACTATGGCTACACCTTC
NA	TRBV6-6	TRBJ1-3	TRBD1	CAVGQGASTGNTIYF	TGTGCCGTGGGACAGGGGGCATCGACTGGAAACACCATATATTTT
few	TRBV4-2	TRBJ1-5	NA	CASSQEGGSNQPQHF	TGTGCCAGCAGCCAAGAGGGGGGGAGCAATCAGCCCCAGCATTTT
NA	TRBV19	TRBJ2-6	TRBD2	CASSLRGGSGANVLTF	TGTGCCAGTAGCCTACGCGGGGGCTCTGGGGCCAACGTCCTGACTTTC
NA	TRBV28	TRBJ2-3	NA	CASSLGGVGARDTQYF	TGTGCCAGCAGTTTGGGCGGTGTAGGAGCCAGGGATACGCAGTATTTT
few	TRBV6-6	TRBJ2-1	TRBD2	CASSYSGLGGNEQFF	TGTGCCAGCAGTTACTCTGGACTAGGAGGGAATGAGCAGTTCTTC
NA	TRBV10-3	TRBJ2-3	TRBD2	CAIQASGGAPGDTDTQYF	TGTGCCATCCAGGCTAGCGGGGGGGCTCCGGGAGACACAGATACGCAGTATTTT
few	TRBV7-3	TRBJ2-7	TRBD2	CASSLSGTSEQYF	TGTGCCAGCAGCTTATCCGGGACTAGCGAGCAGTACTTC
NA	TRBV10-3	TRBJ1-1	NA	CAISEEGNEAFF	TGTGCCATCAGTGAAGAAGGAAATGAAGCTTTCTTT
NA	TRBV30	TRBJ1-6	NA	CAWQGQINSPLHF	TGTGCCTGGCAAGGACAGATAAATTCACCCCTCCACTTT
NA	TRBV7-9	TRBJ2-3	NA	CASSLGSLVIADTQYF	TGTGCCAGCAGCTTAGGTTCCCTAGTAATCGCAGATACGCAGTATTTT